Sequencing of this TCR beta chain was carried out in a study of blood T cell repertoires in COVID-19. Across the study: Acute and convalescent COVID-19 specimens originated in the United States, Italy and Spain. T cells, B-cell-depleted T cells, or PBMCs provided the cDNA or gDNA that served as material.

This clone was seen just once. TCRdb's copy holds only in-frame clones and misses some; the assay was immunoSEQ multiplex PCR. The sample holds under 150,000 clones, roughly 90% seen once. The V end was cut by 11 bases, the J end by 3 bases, with 12 bases between. There are 12 residues in the CDR3. In germline, CDR1 is ENHRY, CDR2 SYGVKD. This chain uses TRBV10-3 with TRBJ2-3; tentatively, D is TRBD1 (6 bases). Sample: peripheral blood. The sequence was obtained from a man aged 50 to 60 with acute or convalescent COVID-19. The CDR3 here is CAVGQGTDTQYF. The CDR3 DNA reads TGTGCCGTAGGGCAGGGGACAGATACGCAGTATTTT.